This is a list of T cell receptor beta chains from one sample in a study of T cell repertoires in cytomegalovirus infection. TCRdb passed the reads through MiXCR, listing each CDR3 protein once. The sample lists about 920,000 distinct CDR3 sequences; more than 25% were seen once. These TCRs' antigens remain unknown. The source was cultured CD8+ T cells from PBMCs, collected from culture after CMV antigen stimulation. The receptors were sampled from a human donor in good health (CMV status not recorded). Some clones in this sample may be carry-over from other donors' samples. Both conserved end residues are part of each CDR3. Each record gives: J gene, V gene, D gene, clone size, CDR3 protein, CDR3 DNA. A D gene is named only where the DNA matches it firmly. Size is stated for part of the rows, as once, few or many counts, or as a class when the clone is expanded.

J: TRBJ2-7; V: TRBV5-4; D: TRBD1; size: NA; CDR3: CASRLSDRPNYEQYF; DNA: TGTGCCAGCAGACTCTCGGACAGGCCGAACTACGAGCAGTACTTC
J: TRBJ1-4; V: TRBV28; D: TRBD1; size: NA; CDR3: CASRADRGANEKLFF; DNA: TGTGCCAGCAGGGCAGACAGGGGGGCTAATGAAAAACTGTTTTTT
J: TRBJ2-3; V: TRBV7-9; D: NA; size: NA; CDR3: CASSSPQGQYF; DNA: TGTGCCAGCAGCTCCCCCCAAGGGCAGTATTTT
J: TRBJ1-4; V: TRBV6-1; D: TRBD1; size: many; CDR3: CASSRDREEKLFF; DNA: TGTGCCAGCAGTCGGGACAGGGAGGAAAAACTGTTTTTT
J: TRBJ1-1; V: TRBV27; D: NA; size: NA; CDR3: CASSPLTQNTEAFF; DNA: TGTGCCAGCAGTCCTCTTACCCAGAACACTGAAGCTTTCTTT
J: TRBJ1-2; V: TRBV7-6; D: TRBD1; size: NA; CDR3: CASSPEGAGDGYTF; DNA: TGTGCCAGCAGCCCCGAGGGGGCAGGCGATGGCTACACCTTC
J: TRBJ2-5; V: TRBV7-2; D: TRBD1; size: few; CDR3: CASSLVERGPPQETQYF; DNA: TGTGCCAGCAGCTTAGTCGAGAGGGGGCCGCCGCAAGAGACCCAGTACTTC
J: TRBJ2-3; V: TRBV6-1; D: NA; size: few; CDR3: CASSESRGGITDTQYF; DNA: TGTGCCAGCAGTGAATCAAGAGGGGGGATCACAGATACGCAGTATTTT
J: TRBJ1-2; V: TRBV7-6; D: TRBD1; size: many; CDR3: CASSPPGTGVGYTF; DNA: TGTGCCAGCAGCCCCCCGGGGACAGGGGTTGGCTACACCTTC
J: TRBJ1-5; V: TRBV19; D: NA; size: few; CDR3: CASSIVPHTTSNQPQHF; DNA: TGTGCCAGTAGTATAGTCCCGCACACCACCAGCAATCAGCCCCAGCATTTT
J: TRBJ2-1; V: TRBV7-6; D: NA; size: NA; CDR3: CASSLNPTPDEGNEQFF; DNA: TGTGCCAGCAGCTTAAATCCAACTCCCGATGAGGGCAATGAGCAGTTCTTC
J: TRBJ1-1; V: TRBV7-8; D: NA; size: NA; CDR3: CASSLFMNTEAFF; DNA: TGTGCCAGCAGCCTTTTTATGAACACTGAAGCTTTCTTT
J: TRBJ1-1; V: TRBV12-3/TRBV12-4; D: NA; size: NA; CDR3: CVSTWDILGTEAFF; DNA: TGTGTCAGCACCTGGGACATCTTGGGGACTGAAGCTTTCTTT
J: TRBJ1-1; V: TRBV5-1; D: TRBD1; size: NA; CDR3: CASSWTGTGRTEAFF; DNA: TGCGCCAGCAGCTGGACCGGGACAGGGAGGACTGAAGCTTTCTTT
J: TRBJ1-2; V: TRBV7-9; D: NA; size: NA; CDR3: CASSPSAIDGYTF; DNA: TGTGCCAGCAGCCCCTCGGCGATCGATGGCTACACCTTC
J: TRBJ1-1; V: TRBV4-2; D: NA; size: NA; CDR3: CASSQTGSGTEAFF; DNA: TGTGCCAGCAGCCAAACAGGGTCGGGCACTGAAGCTTTCTTT
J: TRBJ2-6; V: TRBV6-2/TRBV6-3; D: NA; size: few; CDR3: CASSYGGYPGANVLTF; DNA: TGTGCCAGCAGTTACGGAGGGTACCCTGGGGCCAACGTCCTGACTTTC
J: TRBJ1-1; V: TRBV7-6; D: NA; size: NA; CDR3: CASSKIHRDTGNTEAFF; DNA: TGTGCCAGCAGCAAAATCCACCGGGACACTGGGAACACTGAAGCTTTCTTT
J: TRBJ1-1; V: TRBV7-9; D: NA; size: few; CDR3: CASNSGGPEAFF; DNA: TGTGCCAGCAACTCGGGGGGGCCTGAAGCTTTCTTT
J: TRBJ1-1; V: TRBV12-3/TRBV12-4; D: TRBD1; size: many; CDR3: CASSSGTGNTEAFF; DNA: TGTGCCAGCAGCTCGGGGACAGGGAACACTGAAGCTTTCTTT
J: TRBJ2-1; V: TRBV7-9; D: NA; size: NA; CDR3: CASRNLPNEQFF; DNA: TGTGCCAGCAGAAATCTGCCCAATGAGCAGTTCTTC
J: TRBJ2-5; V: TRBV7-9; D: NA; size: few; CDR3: CASSSPSERYQETQYF; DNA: TGTGCCAGCAGCTCCCCCAGCGAACGGTACCAAGAGACCCAGTACTTC
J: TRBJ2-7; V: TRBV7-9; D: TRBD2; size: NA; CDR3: CASSSSSGGAEQYF; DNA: TGTGCCAGCAGCTCCTCTAGCGGGGGGGCCGAGCAGTACTTC
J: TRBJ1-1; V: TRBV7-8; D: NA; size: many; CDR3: CASSLGHPFGAEAFF; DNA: TGTGCCAGCAGCTTAGGGCACCCCTTTGGGGCTGAAGCTTTCTTT
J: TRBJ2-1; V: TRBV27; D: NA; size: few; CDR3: CASSFGPPYNEQFF; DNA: TGTGCCAGCAGTTTTGGTCCTCCCTACAATGAGCAGTTCTTC
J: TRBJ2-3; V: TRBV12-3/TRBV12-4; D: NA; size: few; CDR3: CASSSRVSTDTQYF; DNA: TGTGCCAGCAGTTCGAGGGTGAGCACAGATACGCAGTATTTT
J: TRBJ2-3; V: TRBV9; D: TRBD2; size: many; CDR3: CASSGAGGSTDTQYF; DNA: TGTGCCAGCAGCGGAGCGGGGGGAAGCACAGATACGCAGTATTTT
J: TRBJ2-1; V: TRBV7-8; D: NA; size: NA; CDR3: CASSLYARSLEQFF; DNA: TGTGCCAGCAGCTTATACGCCCGTAGCCTTGAGCAGTTCTTC